Below are 2 T cell receptor beta chains sequenced from a single sample in a study of cytomegalovirus exposure and HLA in healthy donors. PCR was performed using 60 Vbeta and 13 Jbeta primers. Profiling relied on immunoSEQ multiplex PCR, and the TCRdb table lists in-frame clones only, not all of them. The sample holds hundreds of thousands of clones; about 80% are singletons and the top ten take around 0.63%. The sequencing input was PBMCs. The receptors stem from a man aged 18 to 29 in good health and CMV-seronegative.

The chain links TRBV2 to TRBJ1-2; D ambiguous. The V end was cut by 2 bases, the J end by 8 bases, with 9 bases between. There are 12 residues in the CDR3. CDR1 and CDR2 from the germline V gene are SNHLY and FYNNEI. The CDR3 sequence is CASSELVGGYTF. The DNA for the CDR3 is TGTGCCAGCAGTGAATTGGTGGGCGGCTACACCTTC.

The V and J genes are TRBV30 and TRBJ2-7; TRBD1 aligns across 7 bases. With V trimmed by 0 bases and J by 1 base, 6 bases remained unmatched. The germline CDR1 and CDR2 sequences are GTSNPN and SVGIG (reference sequence). The CDR3 sequence is 15 residues long. DNA for the CDR3: TGTGCCTGGAGTGTAAAGGGGGCAGGATCCTACGAGCAGTACTTC. This translates into CAWSVKGAGSYEQYF. The entire variable domain, with the rest obtained from reference TRBV30 and TRBJ2-7, is as follows: SQTIHQWPATLVQPVGSPLSLECTVEGTSNPNLYWYRQAAGRGLQLLFYSVGIGQISSEVPQNLSASRPQDRQFILSSKKLLLSDSGFYLCAWSVKGAGSYEQYFGPGTRLTVT.